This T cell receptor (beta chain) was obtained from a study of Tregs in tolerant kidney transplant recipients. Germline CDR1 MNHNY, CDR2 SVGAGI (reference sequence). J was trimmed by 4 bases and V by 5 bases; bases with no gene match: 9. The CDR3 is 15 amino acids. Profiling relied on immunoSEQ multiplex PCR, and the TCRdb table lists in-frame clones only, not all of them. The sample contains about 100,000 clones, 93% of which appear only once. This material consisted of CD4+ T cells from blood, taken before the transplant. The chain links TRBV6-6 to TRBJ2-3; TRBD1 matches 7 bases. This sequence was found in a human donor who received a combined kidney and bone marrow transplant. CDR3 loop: CASSPATGLPDTQYF. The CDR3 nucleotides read TGTGCCAGCAGTCCAGCGACAGGGCTTCCAGATACGCAGTATTTT.